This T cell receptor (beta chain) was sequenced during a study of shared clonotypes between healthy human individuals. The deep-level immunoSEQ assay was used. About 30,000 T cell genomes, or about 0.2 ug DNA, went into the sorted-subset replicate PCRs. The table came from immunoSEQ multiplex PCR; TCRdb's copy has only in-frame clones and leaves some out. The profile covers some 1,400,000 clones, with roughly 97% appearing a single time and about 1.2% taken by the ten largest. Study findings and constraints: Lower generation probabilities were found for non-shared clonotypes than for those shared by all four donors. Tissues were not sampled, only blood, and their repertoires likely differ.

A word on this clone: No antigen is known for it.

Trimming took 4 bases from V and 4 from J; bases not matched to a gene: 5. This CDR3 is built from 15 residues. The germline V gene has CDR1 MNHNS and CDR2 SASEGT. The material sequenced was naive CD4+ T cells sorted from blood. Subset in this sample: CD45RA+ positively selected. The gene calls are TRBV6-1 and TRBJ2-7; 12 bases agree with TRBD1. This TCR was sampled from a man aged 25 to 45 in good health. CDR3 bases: TGTGCCAGCAGTGGAATGGGACAGGGGGCTTACGAGCAGTACTTC. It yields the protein CASSGMGQGAYEQYF.